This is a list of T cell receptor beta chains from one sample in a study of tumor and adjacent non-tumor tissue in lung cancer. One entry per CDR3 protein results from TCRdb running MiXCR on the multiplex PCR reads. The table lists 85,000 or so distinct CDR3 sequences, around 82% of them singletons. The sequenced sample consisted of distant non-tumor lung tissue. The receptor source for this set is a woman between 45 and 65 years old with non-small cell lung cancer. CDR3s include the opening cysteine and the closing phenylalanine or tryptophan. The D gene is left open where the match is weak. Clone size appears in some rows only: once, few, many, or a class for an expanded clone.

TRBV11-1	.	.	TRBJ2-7	CASSVAITCEQYF	TGTGCGAGCAGCGTAGCGATAACGTGCGAGCAGTACTTC
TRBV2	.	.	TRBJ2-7	CASSVRGDELYF	TGTGCCAGCAGTGTAAGGGGTGACGAGCTGTACTTC
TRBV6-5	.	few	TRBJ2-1	CAGSYSFAPSSCNEQFF	TGTGCCGGCAGTTACTCCTTTGCCCCCAGTTCCTGCAATGAGCAGTTCTTC
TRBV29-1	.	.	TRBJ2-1	CSVLIQDVYNELFF	TGCAGCGTTCTTATCCAGGATGTTTACAATGAACTGTTCTTC
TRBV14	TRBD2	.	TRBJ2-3	CASSQHRSGRRTDTQYF	TGTGCCAGCAGCCAACATAGAAGCGGGAGACGAACAGACACGCAGTATTTT
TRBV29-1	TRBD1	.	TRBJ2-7	CTVERAGGPNEQYF	TGCACTGTTGAGAGGGCAGGGGGCCCCAACGAGCAGTACTTC
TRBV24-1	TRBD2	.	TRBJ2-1	CATISSLADNEQFF	TGTGCCACCATATCCAGCCTAGCGGATAATGAGCAGTTCTTC
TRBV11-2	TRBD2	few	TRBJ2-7	CASSPRTSGRASWEQYF	TGTGCCAGCAGTCCCCGGACTAGCGGGAGGGCATCGTGGGAGCAATACTTC
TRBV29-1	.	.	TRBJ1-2	CSVERDHDQYGYTF	TGCAGTGTTGAACGGGATCATGACCAGTATGGCTACACCTTC
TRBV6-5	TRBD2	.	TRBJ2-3	CASSYWTSGSSNTQYF	TGTGCCAGTAGTTATTGGACTAGTGGGAGTAGTAATACGCAGTATTTT
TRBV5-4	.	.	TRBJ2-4	CASSRDRRQATNIYYF	TGTGCCAGCAGCCGAGACCGGAGGCAGGCCACAAACATCTATTACTTC
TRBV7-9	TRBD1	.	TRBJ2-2	CASSLGSRDRDIRELFF	TGTGCCAGCAGCTTAGGGTCCAGGGACAGGGACATCAGGGAGCTGTTTTTT
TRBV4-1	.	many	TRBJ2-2	CASSQEGGLVTGELFF	TGCGCCAGCAGCCAAGAAGGAGGTCTAGTGACCGGGGAGCTGTTTTTT
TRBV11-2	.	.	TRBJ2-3	CASSLLGQLATRTQYF	TGTGCCAGCAGCTTGTTGGGCCAGCTAGCGACACGTACGCAGTATTTT
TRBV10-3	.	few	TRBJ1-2	CAISGQTDSESCTF	TGTGCCATCAGTGGGCAGACAGACTCTGAGAGCTGCACCTTC
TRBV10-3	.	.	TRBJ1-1	CTISEHGGPEAFF	TGTACCATCAGTGAACATGGTGGCCCTGAAGCTTTCTTT
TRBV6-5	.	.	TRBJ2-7	CASSYSWGNHEQYF	TGTGCCAGCAGTTATTCTTGGGGGAACCACGAGCAGTACTTC
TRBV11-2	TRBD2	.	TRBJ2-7	CASSFWTSASYEQYF	TGTGCCAGCAGCTTCTGGACTAGTGCATCCTACGAGCAGTACTTC
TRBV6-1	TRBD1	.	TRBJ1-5	CASSETGGNQPQQF	TGTGCCAGCAGTGAGACAGGGGGCAATCAGCCCCAGCAATTT
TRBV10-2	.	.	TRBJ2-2	CASSEGMRSLNTGELFF	TGCGCCAGCAGTGAGGGAATGAGATCGCTGAACACCGGGGAGCTGTTTTTT
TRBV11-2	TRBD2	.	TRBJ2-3	CARSSPTSVRLDRQYF	TGTGCCAGGAGCTCTCCGACTAGCGTGAGGTTGGATAGGCAGTATTTT
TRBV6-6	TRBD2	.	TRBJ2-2	CTSILAGLAGETVELFF	TGTACCAGTATTCTAGCTGGACTAGCGGGAGAGACCGTGGAGCTGTTTTTT
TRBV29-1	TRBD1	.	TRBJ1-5	CSVVQGVSQLQHF	TGCAGCGTTGTACAGGGGGTGTCTCAGCTCCAGCATTTT
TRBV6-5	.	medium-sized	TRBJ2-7	CASSYSETEAYEQYF	TGTGCCAGCAGTTACAGCGAGACAGAGGCCTACGAGCAGTACTTC
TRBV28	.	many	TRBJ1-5	CASLPKAVNQPQHF	TGTGCCAGCCTCCCGAAGGCAGTGAATCAGCCCCAGCATTTT
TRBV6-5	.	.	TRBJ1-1	CASSQPQGWGAGALF	.
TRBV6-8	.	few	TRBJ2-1	CASETSAFF	TGTGCCAGCGAAACTAGTGCGTTCTTC
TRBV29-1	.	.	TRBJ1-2	CSVVVGHGYTF	TGCAGCGTTGTAGTAGGACATGGCTACACCTTC
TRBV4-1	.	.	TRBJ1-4	CASTGNYPTNEKLFF	TGCGCCAGCACGGGGAACTATCCAACTAATGAAAAACTGTTTTTT
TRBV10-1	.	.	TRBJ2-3	CTSSESIQLLDTQYF	TGCACCAGCAGTGAGTCGATTCAGCTTTTAGATACGCAGTATTTT
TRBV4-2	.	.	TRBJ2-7	CASSHAVEAVPHGQYF	TGTGCCAGCAGCCACGCAGTAGAGGCGGTCCCCCACGGGCAGTACTTC
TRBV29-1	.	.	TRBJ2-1	CSVEESEGWNSYNEQLF	TGCAGCGTTGAAGAATCGGAGGGCTGGAACTCCTACAATGAGCAGCTCTTC
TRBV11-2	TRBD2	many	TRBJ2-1	CASSYPSGNEQFF	TGTGCCAGCAGCTACCCTAGCGGAAATGAGCAGTTCTTC
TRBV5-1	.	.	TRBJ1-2	CASSFRLPGDYGYTF	TGCGCCAGCAGCTTTCGTCTCCCAGGAGATTATGGCTACACCTTC
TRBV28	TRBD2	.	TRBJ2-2	CASSVTSTAGELFF	TGTGCCAGCAGTGTGACTAGCACGGCCGGGGAGCTGTTTTTT
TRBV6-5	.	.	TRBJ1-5	CTSSYSTAGGQPQHF	TGTACCAGCAGTTACTCGACGGCGGGAGGGCAGCCCCAGCATTTT
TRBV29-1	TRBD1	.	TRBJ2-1	CKVEGGDRVVSYNEQFF	TGCAAGGTTGAAGGGGGAGACAGGGTGGTGTCCTACAATGAGCAGTTTTTC
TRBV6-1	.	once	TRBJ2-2	CASNDRAQGGSAGELFF	TGTGCCAGCAATGACCGGGCGCAGGGGGGTAGTGCCGGGGAGCTGTTTTTT
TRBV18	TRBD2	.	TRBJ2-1	CASQGGRAYNEQFF	TGTGCCAGCCAGGGCGGGAGGGCCTACAATGAGCAGTTCTTC
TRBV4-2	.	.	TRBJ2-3	CACGQSVGPVDTQYF	TGTGCCTGCGGCCAAAGTGTAGGCCCGGTAGATACGCAGTATTTT
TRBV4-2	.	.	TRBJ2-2	CASSQELRSGELFF	TGTGCTAGCAGCCAAGAGCTTCGGAGCGGGGAGCTGTTTTTT
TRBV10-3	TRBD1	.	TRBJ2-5	CAIRPGQIHETQYF	TGTGCCATCAGGCCGGGACAGATCCATGAGACTCAGTACTTC
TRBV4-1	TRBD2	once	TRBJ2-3	CASSQSGPAGNTDTQYF	TGCGCCAGCAGCCAGTCGGGACCAGCGGGAAACACAGATACGCAGTATTTT
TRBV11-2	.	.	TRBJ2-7	CVSSPWSGGGRVQYF	TGTGTCAGCAGCCCCTGGTCAGGAGGAGGTCGCGTGCAGTACTTC
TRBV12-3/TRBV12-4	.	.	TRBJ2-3	CANSLARTGVVDTQYF	TGCGCCAACAGTTTAGCGCGTACGGGAGTGGTAGATACGCAGTATTTT
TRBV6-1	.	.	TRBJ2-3	CARRGRQPQYF	TGTGCCCGTAGGGGCCGCCAACCCCAGTATTTT
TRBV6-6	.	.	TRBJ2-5	CASSPPDPAGKTRYF	TGTGCCAGCAGTCCCCCGGACCCAGCTGGGAAGACCCGATACTTC